Below, 27 T cell receptor beta chains from the same sample are listed, as sequenced in a study of shared clonotypes between healthy human individuals. Naive CD8 cells, CD45RO-negative and positively selected for CCR7, excluded terminally differentiated effector memory CD45RA+ cells. The protocol was immunoSEQ multiplex PCR, while the TCRdb copy is restricted to in-frame clones and leaves out a portion. The sample shows around 2.1 million clones, about 93% of them seen only once. The sequenced sample consisted of naive CD8+ T cells from PBMCs. The receptor source for this set is a young man in good health. Some clones in this sample may be carry-over from other donors' samples.

This clone has just a few counts. Other DNA sequences in the sample encode the same CDR3. This rearrangement joins TRBV27 to TRBJ1-1; D is unclear. CDR3 length equals 13 residues. Trimming removed 2 bases at V and 0 bases at J, with 4 bases between. Germline loops: CDR1 MNHEY, CDR2 SMNVEV (reference sequence). The CDR3 sequence is CASSLGLNTEAFF. CDR3 in DNA: TGTGCCAGCAGTTTAGGGCTGAACACTGAAGCTTTCTTT.

The chain joins TRBV4-2 to TRBJ2-3; TRBD2 aligns across 9 bases. CDR1 and CDR2 from the germline V gene are LGHNA and YNFKEQ. V lost 1 base to trimming and J lost 6 bases; unmatched junction nucleotides: 17. This CDR3 is built from 19 residues. DNA of the CDR3: TGTGCCAGCAGCCAAGGTGGCGTGCGGGAGGGCCGGTATCTGGATACGCAGTATTTT. It codes for CASSQGGVREGRYLDTQYF.

The chain uses TRBV27 and TRBJ2-7, with D possibly TRBD1 on 6 matching bases. The length of the CDR3 is 15 residues. The germline gives CDR1 MNHEY, CDR2 SMNVEV (reference sequence). V lost 6 bases, J lost 3 bases, and 18 bases lay in between. For the CDR3, the DNA is TGTGCCAGCAGGGAAGGTCAGGGGCGAAGCTACGAGCAGTACTTC. Amino acids: CASREGQGRSYEQYF.

J is TRBJ1-2 and V is TRBV5-1; a possible D gene is TRBD1 (5 bases). CDR3 length equals 14 residues. The V gene's germline CDR1 is SGHRS and CDR2 YFSETQ. V was pared by 4 bases and J by 6 bases, with 16 bases between. CDR3 region: CASSERPGVHGYTF. The CDR3 nucleotides are TGCGCCAGCAGCGAGCGTCCGGGGGTCCATGGCTACACCTTC.

V and J are TRBV10-3 and TRBJ2-1; 7 nucleotides align to TRBD2. Germline assignment: CDR1 ENHRY and CDR2 SYGVKD. The CDR3 covers 17 residues. V was clipped by 4 bases and J by 3 bases; unmatched bases: 12. The CDR3 nucleotides are TGTGCCATCAGTGGCGACTCGGGGGAGGGAGGCTACAATGAGCAGTTCTTC. It encodes CAISGDSGEGGYNEQFF.

This chain uses TRBV11-2 with TRBJ1-1, with a weak D call TRBD1 (5 bases). The CDR3 covers 15 residues. From germline, CDR1 is SGHAT and CDR2 FQNNGV. V lost 1 base, J lost 4 bases, and 13 bases lay in between. In DNA, the CDR3 is TGTGCCAGCAGCTTAGTAGGGCGGGGGGGCACTGAAGCTTTCTTT. Protein: CASSLVGRGGTEAFF.

The chain carries TRBV19 and TRBJ1-1; maybe TRBD1 (5 bases). The germline CDR1 and CDR2 sequences are LNHDA and SQIVND (reference sequence). This CDR3 comprises 13 residues. Trimming removed 3 bases at V and 3 bases at J, with 8 bases between. The CDR3 DNA follows: TGTGCCAGTAGTATCGAGGGGTACACTGAAGCTTTCTTT. Translating gives CASSIEGYTEAFF.

The chain recombines TRBV13 with TRBJ2-1; D is unclear. The CDR3 runs 14 residues. Germline loops: CDR1 PRHDT, CDR2 FYEKMQ (reference sequence). Trimming stripped 1 base from V and 3 bases from J, with 7 bases between. Here the CDR3 reads CASSLADDYNEQFF. In DNA form, the CDR3 reads TGTGCCAGCAGCTTAGCCGACGACTACAATGAGCAGTTCTTC.

The sample holds one count of this clone. The chain recombines TRBV6-1 with TRBJ2-7, with D possibly matching TRBD1 (6 bases). The CDR3 runs 15 residues. The V end was cut by 2 bases, the J end by 2 bases, with 13 bases between. The germline V gene has CDR1 MNHNS and CDR2 SASEGT. The CDR3 loop reads CASSEWGPGPYEQYF. CDR3 in DNA: TGTGCCAGCAGTGAATGGGGGCCCGGCCCCTACGAGCAGTACTTC.

The chain recombines TRBV5-1 with TRBJ2-5, with 10 bases matching TRBD2. Trimming took 3 bases from V and 0 from J; bases not matched to a gene: 5. The germline gives CDR1 SGHRS, CDR2 YFSETQ. This CDR3 spans 16 amino acids. Written as DNA, the CDR3 is TGCGCCAGCAGCTCTTTAGCGGGGGGTTACCAAGAGACCCAGTACTTC. It yields the protein CASSSLAGGYQETQYF. Together with reference TRBV5-1 and TRBJ2-5, the CDR3 gives the full variable domain: KAGVTQTPRYLIKTRGQQVTLSCSPISGHRSVSWYQQTPGQGLQFLFEYFSETQRNKGNFPGRFSGRQFSNSRSEMNVSTLELGDSALYLCASSSLAGGYQETQYFGPGTRLLVL.

The rearrangement joins TRBV28 to TRBJ2-1; possibly TRBD2 for D (6 bases). With 5 bases removed from V and 4 bases from J, the gap between germline ends came to 18 bases. The CDR3 is 16 residues long. The V gene's germline CDR1 is MDHEN and CDR2 SYDVKM. CDR3 nucleotide sequence: TGTGCCAGCAGTCGGGGACTCGGGGGACGATACAATGAGCAGTTCTTC. This sequence encodes CASSRGLGGRYNEQFF.

This rearrangement joins TRBV10-3 to TRBJ1-5, with TRBD1 matching over 8 bases. The germline CDR1 and CDR2 sequences are ENHRY and SYGVKD. The CDR3 is 13 residues long. V was clipped by 6 bases and J by 8 bases; unmatched bases: 6. CDR3 DNA sequence: TGTGCCATCAGCCGTGACAGGGGTGAGCCCCAGCATTTT. This encodes CAISRDRGEPQHF.

The sample holds one count of this clone. V and J are TRBV27 and TRBJ2-7; D is unresolved. This CDR3 is built from 12 residues. V was trimmed by 7 bases and J by 3 bases, leaving 10 bases between them. Germline V gene data show CDR1 as MNHEY and CDR2 as SMNVEV (reference sequence). In nucleotides, the CDR3 is TGTGCCAGCAAAAAAGGGATCTACGAGCAGTACTTC. Its translation is CASKKGIYEQYF.

This sequence joins TRBV29-1 and TRBJ2-6; the match to TRBD1 covers 9 bases. The trim removed 5 bases at V and 0 bases at J, leaving 5 bases unmatched. The germline CDR1 and CDR2 sequences are SQVTM and ANQGSEA. The CDR3 runs 16 residues. The CDR3 protein is CSVRGDRASGANVLTF. The CDR3 coding sequence is TGCAGCGTTCGAGGGGACAGGGCCTCTGGGGCCAACGTCCTGACTTTC.

J is TRBJ1-4 and V is TRBV7-8; a weak D match, TRBD1 (5 bases). The CDR3 runs 19 residues. Germline V lookup: CDR1 SGHVS, CDR2 FQNEAQ. V was pared by 5 bases and J by 0 bases, with 22 bases between. The CDR3 sequence: CASSQGSGQGWATNEKLFF. The CDR3 DNA is TGTGCCAGCAGCCAAGGATCAGGTCAGGGCTGGGCAACTAATGAAAAACTGTTTTTT.

This clone was counted a few times. J is TRBJ2-7 and V is TRBV6-1; tentative D call: TRBD1 (5 bases). CDR3 length equals 14 residues. Germline CDR1 and CDR2: MNHNS and SASEGT. V was shortened by 4 bases and J by 4 bases, with 14 bases between the two germline ends. CDR3 residues: CASSVSQGGYEQYF. The CDR3 region has the DNA TGTGCCAGCAGTGTTAGTCAGGGTGGTTACGAGCAGTACTTC.

The chain couples TRBV4-3 to TRBJ2-3, with unresolved D. Trimming took off 3 bases at V and 5 bases at J, with 9 bases between the two ends. This CDR3 contains 13 residues. Germline V gene lookup returns CDR1 LGHNA and CDR2 YSLEER. CDR3 sequence reads: CASSQVLLDTQYF. CDR3 nucleotide sequence: TGCGCCAGCAGCCAGGTTCTGCTAGATACGCAGTATTTT.

CDR3 region: CASSQDSLGDRPYNEQFF. CDR3 DNA sequence: TGCGCCAGCAGCCAAGATTCTTTGGGGGACAGACCATACAATGAGCAGTTCTTC. This chain links TRBV4-3 with TRBJ2-1; TRBD1 agrees at 7 bases. CDR1 is LGHNA and CDR2 is YSLEER in the germline V gene. There are 18 residues in the CDR3. The trim removed 0 bases at V and 4 bases at J, leaving 12 bases unmatched.

The chain uses TRBV18 and TRBJ1-1; perhaps TRBD1 as D (6 bases). CDR1 and CDR2 from the germline V gene are KGHSH and LQKENI. The CDR3 sequence is 16 residues long. The V gene lost 0 bases and the J gene lost 0 bases, with 11 bases spanning the gap. CDR3 coding DNA: TGTGCCAGCTCACCACCTGGGGGCGGGATGAACACTGAAGCTTTCTTT. This translates into CASSPPGGGMNTEAFF. Complete variable domain (other parts from reference TRBV18 and TRBJ1-1): NAGVMQNPRHLVRRRGQEARLRCSPMKGHSHVYWYRQLPEEGLKFMVYLQKENIIDESGMPKERFSAEFPKEGPSILRIQQVVRGDSAAYFCASSPPGGGMNTEAFFGQGTRLTVV.

The genes are TRBV27 and TRBJ1-1; D is possibly TRBD1 (5 bases). The CDR3 loop spans 15 amino acids. Trimming removed 5 bases from V and 3 bases from J, with 16 bases in between. Germline CDR1 and CDR2: MNHEY and SMNVEV (reference sequence). CDR3 coding DNA: TGTGCCAGCAGTACCCGCCGGGGGAAAGACACTGAAGCTTTCTTT. Translating it yields CASSTRRGKDTEAFF.

This chain uses TRBV7-6 with TRBJ2-1; D not certain. The germline gives CDR1 SGHVS, CDR2 FNYEAQ. The CDR3 spans 15 residues. Trimming took off 5 bases at V and 0 bases at J, with 11 bases between the two ends. The CDR3 DNA reads TGTGCCAGCAGCCCATGGTGGAGCTCCTACAATGAGCAGTTCTTC. This translates into CASSPWWSSYNEQFF.

Here the CDR3 reads CASSPPGTGVLYEQYF. The CDR3 DNA reads TGCGCCAGCAGCCCTCCCGGGACAGGGGTCCTCTACGAGCAGTACTTC. The chain links TRBV4-1 to TRBJ2-5; 10 nucleotides agree with TRBD1. TRBJ2-7 matches the DNA end more closely, so the J call is doubtful. The CDR3 runs 16 residues. Germline V gene lookup returns CDR1 MGHRA and CDR2 YSYEKL.

The chain uses TRBV10-3 and TRBJ1-6; D gene uncertain. The germline CDR1 and CDR2 sequences are ENHRY and SYGVKD. This CDR3 comprises 14 residues. V was cut by 3 bases and J by 6 bases, with 9 bases left in between. The CDR3 here is CAISDWQLNSPLHF. The CDR3 DNA sequence: TGTGCCATCAGTGACTGGCAGCTTAATTCACCCCTCCACTTT.

A word on this clone: The same CDR3 arises from other DNA sequences in this sample as well. The chain combines TRBV29-1 with TRBJ2-1, with TRBD1 matching 7 bases. Germline V gene data show CDR1 as SQVTM and CDR2 as ANQGSEA. J was trimmed by 4 bases and V by 1 base; bases with no gene match: 4. The CDR3 is 14 amino acids. This CDR3 is CSVEGTGVYNEQFF. The CDR3 DNA reads as TGCAGCGTTGAAGGGACAGGAGTGTACAATGAGCAGTTCTTC.

This chain joins TRBV7-9 and TRBJ2-1; maybe TRBD2 (6 bases). This CDR3 region has 13 residues. V gave up 8 bases and J gave up 7 bases, with 15 bases separating them. From germline, CDR1 is SEHNR and CDR2 FQNEAQ (reference sequence). The CDR3 DNA reads as TGTGCCAGCTACGGGAGAGAAGAGAATGAGCAGTTCTTC. Translated: CASYGREENEQFF.

The V and J genes are TRBV28 and TRBJ1-1; no clear D gene. CDR3 size: 14 residues. Germline loops: CDR1 MDHEN, CDR2 SYDVKM. V was clipped by 3 bases and J by 11 bases, with 19 bases between them. CDR3 region: CASSFPGLMDRAFF. CDR3 DNA sequence: TGTGCCAGCAGTTTCCCGGGATTGATGGACCGGGCTTTCTTT.

The chain couples TRBV7-9 to TRBJ1-1; D is unclear. V lost 5 bases to trimming and J lost 3 bases, with 10 bases between them. This CDR3 is 13 amino acids long. Germline CDR1 is SEHNR and CDR2 is FQNEAQ (reference sequence). The CDR3 DNA follows: TGTGCCAGCAGCCTACCGATGGACACTGAAGCTTTCTTT. Translated: CASSLPMDTEAFF.